The 17 T cell receptor beta chains below were found in one sample sequenced in a study of a mutant IDH1 vaccine in newly diagnosed glioma. Their recognized antigens are unknown. Sequencing was performed with immunoSEQ multiplex PCR; in TCRdb, only in-frame clones are kept and a portion is missing. The sample yields about 94,000 clones, nearly 90% seen once. The time point here: week 47, end of study. Vaccinated patients received 300 ug of mutant IDH1 20-mer peptide per dose, with topical imiquimod. The specimen was PBMCs, collected from a glioma patient whose treatment included an IDH1 peptide vaccine. The receptors derive from a woman aged 45-65 years with glioma.

This chain links TRBV11-2 with TRBJ2-2; tentatively, D is TRBD2 (7 bases). The germline CDR1 and CDR2 sequences are SGHAT and FQNNGV. V was trimmed by 5 bases and J by 7 bases, leaving 17 bases between them. The CDR3 is made up of 15 amino acids. CDR3 sequence: CASSPLGGPVGELFF. CDR3 coding DNA: TGTGCCAGCAGCCCCCTGGGGGGGCCGGTCGGGGAGCTGTTTTTT.

The chain joins TRBV7-9 to TRBJ2-7; D remains unclear. Trimming pared 7 bases from V and 5 bases from J, leaving 12 bases between. The germline V gene encodes CDR1 SEHNR and CDR2 FQNEAQ (reference sequence). This CDR3 region has 12 residues. The CDR3 loop reads CASTKGTNEQYF. Written as DNA, the CDR3 is TGTGCCAGCACTAAGGGTACGAACGAGCAGTACTTC.

This chain uses TRBV11-2 with TRBJ2-5; 8 bases agree with TRBD2. The tail of the sequence fits TRBJ2-7 better, so the J call may be wrong. This CDR3 has 12 residues. The germline CDR1 and CDR2 sequences are SGHAT and FQNNGV. The CDR3: CASTGGAYEQYF. The CDR3 DNA sequence: TGTGCCAGCACGGGGGGGGCCTACGAGCAGTACTTC.

This chain connects TRBV5-4 to TRBJ2-1; D uncertain. Germline V gene data show CDR1 as SGHNT and CDR2 as YYREEE (reference sequence). V was cut by 4 bases and J by 7 bases, with 18 bases left in between. This CDR3 contains 15 residues. The CDR3 coding sequence is TGTGCCAGCAGCCCTGACTCCCAGTCGGTGAATGAGCAGTTCTTC. Translation gives CASSPDSQSVNEQFF.

V and J are TRBV7-9 and TRBJ2-7; a weak D match, TRBD1 (7 bases). CDR3 length: 14 amino acids. CDR1 and CDR2 from the germline V gene are SEHNR and FQNEAQ (reference sequence). Trimming took 5 bases from V and 5 from J, leaving 16 bases between them. The CDR3 protein is CASSPTGRSHEQYF. The CDR3 bases are TGTGCCAGCAGCCCGACAGGGAGGTCCCACGAGCAGTACTTC.

For this clone: Within the sample, other DNA sequences also encode this same CDR3. The gene calls are TRBV5-1 and TRBJ2-6; weak D call: TRBD2 (6 bases). Germline CDR1 and CDR2: SGHRS and YFSETQ. V was clipped by 2 bases and J by 2 bases, with 8 bases between them. The CDR3 consists of 15 residues. The CDR3 here is CASSLGGAGANVLTF. CDR3 coding DNA: TGCGCCAGCAGCTTAGGAGGGGCTGGGGCCAACGTCCTGACTTTC.

The chain uses TRBV5-1 and TRBJ2-3, with 7 positions matching TRBD1. Trimming took 5 bases from V and 6 from J; bases not matched to a gene: 12. The germline V gene has CDR1 SGHRS and CDR2 YFSETQ. This CDR3 is built from 15 residues. This CDR3 reads CASSLQDRLTDTQYF. In DNA, the CDR3 is TGCGCCAGCAGTTTACAGGACAGGCTTACGGATACGCAGTATTTT. The full variable domain, with the rest looked up from reference TRBV5-1 and TRBJ2-3, is KAGVTQTPRYLIKTRGQQVTLSCSPISGHRSVSWYQQTPGQGLQFLFEYFSETQRNKGNFPGRFSGRQFSNSRSEMNVSTLELGDSALYLCASSLQDRLTDTQYFGPGTRLTVL.

The chain uses TRBV11-2 and TRBJ2-1; the D is unclear. The germline V and J ends were trimmed by 1 base and 4 bases, with 8 bases remaining between them. CDR1 SGHAT and CDR2 FQNNGV come from the germline V gene. CDR3 length equals 14 residues. The CDR3 sequence: CASSLVLGYNEQFF. The CDR3 DNA is TGTGCCAGCAGCTTAGTCTTGGGGTACAATGAGCAGTTCTTC.

The CDR3 coding sequence is TGCGCCAGCAGGCAGGGGGGGCAGCCCCAGCATTTT. Protein sequence: CASRQGGQPQHF. This rearrangement joins TRBV10-2 to TRBJ1-5, with 7 positions matching TRBD1. The CDR3 extends over 12 amino acids. The V segment lost 6 bases and the J segment 7 bases; nucleotides outside the gene matches: 3. In germline, CDR1 is WSHSY, CDR2 SAAADI.

This chain joins TRBV28 and TRBJ2-5; 8 bases fit TRBD2. Germline CDR1 reads MDHEN; CDR2 reads SYDVKM. This CDR3 spans 14 amino acids. Unmatched junction bases numbered 7, after V lost 5 bases and J lost 5 bases. Written as DNA, the CDR3 is TGTGCCAGCAGTCCAAGCGGGAGAGGGGAGACCCAGTACTTC. This gives the protein CASSPSGRGETQYF.

The DNA for the CDR3 is TGCGCCAGCAGTAATACCCATGGCAGGGACGAGCAGTACTTC. Its translation is CASSNTHGRDEQYF. The rearrangement uses TRBV5-1 and TRBJ2-7; D might be TRBD1 (5 bases). Deletions cut 5 bases from V and 5 bases from J, with 17 bases between. CDR3 length: 14 residues. Germline V gene lookup returns CDR1 SGHRS and CDR2 YFSETQ.

CDR3 coding DNA: TGTGCCAGCAGCGTAAGGGGGGAGGGCCTCGACGAGCAGTACTTC. It yields the protein CASSVRGEGLDEQYF. The chain links TRBV9 to TRBJ2-7, with D perhaps TRBD2 (7 bases). The CDR3 has 15 residues. V lost 1 base, J lost 5 bases, and 16 bases lay in between. Germline V CDR1 and CDR2: SGDLS, YYNGEE.

This chain uses TRBV5-4 with TRBJ1-4, with D perhaps matching TRBD1 (6 bases). Trimming shortened V by 4 bases and J by 0 bases, and 10 bases separated the two germline ends. Germline V lookup: CDR1 SGHNT, CDR2 YYREEE (reference sequence). The CDR3 sequence is 15 residues long. Here the CDR3 DNA reads TGTGCCAGCAGCCAAGGACAGACAACTAATGAAAAACTGTTTTTT. It yields the protein CASSQGQTTNEKLFF.

V is TRBV27 and J is TRBJ2-3; no clear D. The length of the CDR3 is 12 residues. CDR1 is MNHEY and CDR2 is SMNVEV in the germline V gene (reference sequence). Trimming removed 6 bases at V and 2 bases at J, with 6 bases between. This CDR3 reads CASSAFTDTQYF. The CDR3 DNA follows: TGTGCCAGCAGCGCCTTCACAGATACGCAGTATTTT.

V usage is TRBV7-8 and J usage is TRBJ2-5; 8 nucleotides align to TRBD1. V was pared by 2 bases and J by 7 bases, with 6 bases of the junction left unmatched. The CDR3 has 14 residues. From germline, CDR1 is SGHVS and CDR2 FQNEAQ. The CDR3 DNA reads TGTGCCAGCAGCTTACGTCAGGGGGCTGCGACCCAGTACTTC. It translates to CASSLRQGAATQYF.

V is TRBV6-5 and J is TRBJ2-1, with a tentative D call TRBD1 (6 bases). The germline gives CDR1 MNHEY, CDR2 SVGAGI. The V gene lost 6 bases and the J gene lost 2 bases, with 14 bases spanning the gap. The CDR3 is made up of 15 amino acids. The CDR3 DNA is TGTGCCAGCAGACTAGACAGGTACCCCTACAATGAGCAGTTCTTC. As protein: CASRLDRYPYNEQFF.

The gene calls are TRBV5-1 and TRBJ2-2; D remains unclear. The CDR3 spans 15 residues. V was pared by 4 bases and J by 0 bases, with 10 bases between. Germline V gene lookup returns CDR1 SGHRS and CDR2 YFSETQ. CDR3: CASSPTVTNTGELFF. In DNA form, the CDR3 reads TGCGCCAGCAGCCCGACGGTTACGAACACCGGGGAGCTGTTTTTT.